One T cell receptor (beta chain) is described in this entry. What it recognizes is unknown. The source of the sample is a study of cytomegalovirus exposure and HLA in healthy donors. The PCR ran on 60 Vbeta and 13 Jbeta primers. TCRdb's copy holds only in-frame clones and misses some; the assay was immunoSEQ multiplex PCR. The repertoire has 150,000 to 200,000 clones, 75% to 90% of them found once; the top ten carry 4.5% to 5.5%. The CDR3 consists of 16 residues. Looked up from germline, CDR1 is SGHRS and CDR2 is YFSETQ. Losses at the gene ends were 1 base for V and 0 bases for J; bases not matched to a gene: 5. The study's findings and limits: Among TCR beta chains of equal frequency, HLA-associated ones were more clonally expanded in a later analysis.

The sample taken for sequencing was PBMCs. The V gene is TRBV5-1, the J gene TRBJ1-2; 8 bases map to TRBD1. The sequence derives from a woman aged 45 to 65 in good health and CMV-seropositive. The CDR3 bases are TGCGCCAGCAGCTTGTCCGACAGGGGAACTAACTATGGCTACACCTTC. As protein: CASSLSDRGTNYGYTF.